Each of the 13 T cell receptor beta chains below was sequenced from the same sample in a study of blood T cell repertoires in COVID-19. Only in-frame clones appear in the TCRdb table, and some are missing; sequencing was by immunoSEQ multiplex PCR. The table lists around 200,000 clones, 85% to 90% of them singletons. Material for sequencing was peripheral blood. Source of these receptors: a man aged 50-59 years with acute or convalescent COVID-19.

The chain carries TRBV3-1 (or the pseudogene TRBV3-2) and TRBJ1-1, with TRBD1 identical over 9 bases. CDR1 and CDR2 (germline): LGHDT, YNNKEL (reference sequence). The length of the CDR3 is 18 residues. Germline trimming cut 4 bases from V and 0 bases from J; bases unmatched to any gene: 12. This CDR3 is CASSRVVGTGSLNTEAFF. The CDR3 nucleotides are TGTGCCAGCAGCCGCGTGGTCGGGACAGGGAGCTTGAACACTGAAGCTTTCTTT.

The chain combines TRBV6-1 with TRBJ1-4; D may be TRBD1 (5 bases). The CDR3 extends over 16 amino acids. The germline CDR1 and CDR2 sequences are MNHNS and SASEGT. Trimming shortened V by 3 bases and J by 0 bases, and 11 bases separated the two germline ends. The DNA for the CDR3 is TGTGCCAGCAGTGAGAGGGAGGGGACAACTAATGAAAAACTGTTTTTT. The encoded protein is CASSEREGTTNEKLFF.

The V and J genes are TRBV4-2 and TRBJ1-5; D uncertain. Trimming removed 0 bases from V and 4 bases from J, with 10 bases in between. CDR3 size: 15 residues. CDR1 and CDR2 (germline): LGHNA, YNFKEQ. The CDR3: CASSQDRAGNQPQHF. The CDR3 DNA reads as TGTGCCAGCAGCCAAGATCGGGCGGGAAATCAGCCCCAGCATTTT.

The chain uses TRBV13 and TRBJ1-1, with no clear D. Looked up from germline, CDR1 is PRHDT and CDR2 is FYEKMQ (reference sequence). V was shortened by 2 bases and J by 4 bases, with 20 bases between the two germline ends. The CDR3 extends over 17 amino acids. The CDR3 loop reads CASSLRGRTSRGTEAFF. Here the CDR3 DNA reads TGTGCCAGCAGCTTACGAGGGAGGACGTCCCGGGGCACTGAAGCTTTCTTT.

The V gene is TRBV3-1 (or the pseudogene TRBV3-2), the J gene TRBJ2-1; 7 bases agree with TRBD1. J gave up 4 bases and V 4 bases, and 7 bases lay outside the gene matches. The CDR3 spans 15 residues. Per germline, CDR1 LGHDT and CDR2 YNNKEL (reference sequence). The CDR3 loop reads CASSRQGVGYNEQFF. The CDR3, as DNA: TGTGCCAGCAGCCGCCAGGGGGTGGGTTACAATGAGCAGTTCTTC.

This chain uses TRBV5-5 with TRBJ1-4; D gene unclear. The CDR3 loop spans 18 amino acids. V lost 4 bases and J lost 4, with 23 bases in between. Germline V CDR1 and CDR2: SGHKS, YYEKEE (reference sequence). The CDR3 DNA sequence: TGTGCCAGCAGCCCGTCCATGGGCACACAGAGCCTTAATGAAAAACTGTTTTTT. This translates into CASSPSMGTQSLNEKLFF.

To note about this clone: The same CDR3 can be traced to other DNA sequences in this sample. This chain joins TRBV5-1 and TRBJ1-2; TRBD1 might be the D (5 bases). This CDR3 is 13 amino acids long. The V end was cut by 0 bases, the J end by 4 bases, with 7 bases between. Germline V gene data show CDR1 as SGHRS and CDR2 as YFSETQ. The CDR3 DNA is TGCGCCAGCAGCTTGGGGGGCGGCTATGGCTACACCTTC. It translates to CASSLGGGYGYTF.

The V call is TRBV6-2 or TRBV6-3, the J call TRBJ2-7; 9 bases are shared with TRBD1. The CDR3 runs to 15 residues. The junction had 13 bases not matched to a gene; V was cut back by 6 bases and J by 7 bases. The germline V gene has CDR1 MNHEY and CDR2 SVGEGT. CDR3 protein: CASSPPQGANGEQYF. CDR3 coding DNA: TGTGCCAGCAGCCCTCCACAGGGGGCTAATGGGGAGCAGTACTTC.

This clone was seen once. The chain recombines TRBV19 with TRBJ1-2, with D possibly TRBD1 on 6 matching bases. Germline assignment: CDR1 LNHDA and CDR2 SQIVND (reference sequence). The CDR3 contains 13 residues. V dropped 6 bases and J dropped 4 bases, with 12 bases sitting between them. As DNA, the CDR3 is TGTGCCAGTAGCAATCAGGGGACCTATGGCTACACCTTC. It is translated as CASSNQGTYGYTF.

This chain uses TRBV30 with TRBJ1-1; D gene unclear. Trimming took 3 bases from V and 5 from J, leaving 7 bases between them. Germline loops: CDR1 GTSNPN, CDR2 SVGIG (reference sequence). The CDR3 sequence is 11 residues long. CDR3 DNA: TGTGCCTGGAGCCGGTGGACTGAAGCTTTCTTT. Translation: CAWSRWTEAFF.

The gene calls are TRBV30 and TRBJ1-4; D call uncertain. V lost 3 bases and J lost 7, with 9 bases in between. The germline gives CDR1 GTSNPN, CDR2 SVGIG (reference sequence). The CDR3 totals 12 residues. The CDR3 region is CAWSRGAEKLFF. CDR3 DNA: TGTGCCTGGAGCCGGGGTGCTGAAAAACTGTTTTTT.

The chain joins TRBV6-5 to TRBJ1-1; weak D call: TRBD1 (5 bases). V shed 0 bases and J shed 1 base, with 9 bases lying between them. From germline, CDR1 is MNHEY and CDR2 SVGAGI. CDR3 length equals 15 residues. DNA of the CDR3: TGTGCCAGCAGTTACTCGGGGGGTCAGAACACTGAAGCTTTCTTT. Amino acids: CASSYSGGQNTEAFF.

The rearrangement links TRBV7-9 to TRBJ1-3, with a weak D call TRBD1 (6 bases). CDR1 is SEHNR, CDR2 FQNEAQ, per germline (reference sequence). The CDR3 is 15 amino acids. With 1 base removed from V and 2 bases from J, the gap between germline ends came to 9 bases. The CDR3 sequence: CASSLGGHPGNTIYF. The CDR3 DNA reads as TGTGCCAGCAGCTTAGGGGGACACCCTGGAAACACCATATATTTT.